The rows below give T cell receptor beta chains drawn from one sample of a study of cytomegalovirus exposure and HLA in healthy donors. Repertoires were generated with immunoSEQ multiplex PCR, while TCRdb's copy carries only in-frame clones and drops some. This sample yields under 200,000 clones, of which around four fifths are seen a single time; more than 0.75% belongs to the top ten. Sequencing used PBMCs. These receptors were collected from a girl aged 2 to 9 in good health and CMV-seropositive. Both conserved end residues are part of each CDR3. D genes are given only for firm matches. Size is omitted from some rows. Given values are once, few, many or a class for expanded clones.

TRBV4-1	17	TRBD1	.	TRBJ2-6	CASSPGTAYSGANVLTF	TGCGCCAGCAGCCCCGGGACAGCGTACTCTGGGGCCAACGTCCTGACTTTC
TRBV14	12	.	.	TRBJ1-1	CASSQEPVAAFF	TGTGCCAGCAGCCAAGAACCCGTAGCGGCTTTCTTT
TRBV19	13	TRBD2	.	TRBJ2-1	CASKGLGMNEQFF	TGTGCCAGTAAGGGACTAGGCATGAATGAGCAGTTCTTC
TRBV28	15	.	.	TRBJ2-3	CASSLFGTSTDTQYF	TGTGCCAGCAGTTTATTTGGGACTAGCACAGATACGCAGTATTTT
TRBV30	14	TRBD1	.	TRBJ2-1	CAWDRGRSYNEQFF	TGTGCCTGGGACAGGGGGCGATCCTACAATGAGCAGTTCTTC
TRBV28	14	.	.	TRBJ2-5	CASSPRDIRETQYF	TGTGCCAGCAGTCCTCGGGACATCCGGGAGACCCAGTACTTC
TRBV29-1	15	.	.	TRBJ1-1	CSVEVRGHVNTEAFF	TGCAGCGTTGAAGTTCGAGGACACGTGAACACTGAAGCTTTCTTT
TRBV30	15	TRBD1	.	TRBJ1-3	CAWDRGFGDGNTIYF	TGTGCCTGGGACAGGGGATTCGGGGATGGAAACACCATATATTTT
TRBV6-4	14	TRBD2	few	TRBJ2-2	CASSASGSTGELFF	TGTGCCAGCAGTGCTAGCGGGAGCACCGGGGAGCTGTTTTTT
TRBV27	16	.	.	TRBJ2-7	CASSPRRRDGGYEQYF	TGTGCCAGCAGTCCCCGAAGGCGGGACGGGGGCTACGAGCAGTACTTC
TRBV4-1	15	.	few	TRBJ1-2	CASSQDGTGHYGYTF	TGCGCCAGCAGCCAAGATGGCACAGGCCATTATGGCTACACCTTC
TRBV5-4	16	.	.	TRBJ1-4	CASSLPFWEVNEKLFF	TGTGCCAGCAGCTTGCCGTTCTGGGAGGTTAATGAAAAACTGTTTTTT
TRBV7-9	14	TRBD1	.	TRBJ1-1	CASGLQGSGTEAFF	TGTGCCAGCGGACTACAGGGGAGTGGCACTGAAGCTTTCTTT
TRBV5-1	16	.	.	TRBJ2-4	CASSLARGRVRGIQYF	TGCGCCAGCAGCTTGGCCAGGGGCAGGGTTCGCGGCATTCAGTACTTC
TRBV6-1	15	.	few	TRBJ1-1	CASSESWEGGTEAFF	TGTGCCAGCAGTGAAAGCTGGGAGGGGGGCACTGAAGCTTTCTTT
TRBV5-4	16	TRBD2	.	TRBJ2-5	CASSLDRTSDQETQYF	TGTGCCAGCAGCTTGGACAGGACTAGCGACCAAGAGACCCAGTACTTC
TRBV13	15	.	.	TRBJ1-1	CASSLSGEGNTEAFF	TGTGCCAGCAGCTTATCAGGGGAGGGGAACACTGAAGCTTTCTTT
TRBV4-1	15	.	few	TRBJ2-6	CASSQRISSSSVLTF	TGCGCCAGCAGCCAACGGATCTCTAGTTCCTCCGTCCTGACTTTC
TRBV28	18	TRBD2	once	TRBJ2-2	CASRSGTSESSGAGELFF	TGTGCCAGCAGGTCGGGGACTAGCGAAAGTTCAGGGGCCGGGGAGCTGTTTTTT
TRBV30	14	TRBD1	.	TRBJ1-1	CAWSGGDRPTEAFF	TGTGCCTGGAGTGGGGGGGACAGACCCACTGAAGCTTTCTTT
TRBV2	19	TRBD1	.	TRBJ2-5	CASTTSPRGTGGGGETQYF	TGTGCCAGCACTACTAGCCCTAGAGGGACAGGGGGCGGTGGGGAGACCCAGTACTTC
TRBV19	15	.	.	TRBJ1-1	CASSRTENMNTEAFF	TGTGCCAGTAGTCGGACAGAAAACATGAACACTGAAGCTTTCTTT
TRBV9	16	TRBD1	.	TRBJ2-3	CASSGWTGVDLDTQYF	TGTGCCAGCAGCGGATGGACAGGGGTTGATCTAGATACGCAGTATTTT
TRBV6-4	12	.	.	TRBJ2-2	CASSNRTGELFF	TGTGCCAGCAGTAACAGGACCGGGGAGCTGTTTTTT
TRBV2	12	TRBD1	.	TRBJ2-7	CASKTGFGEQYF	TGTGCCAGCAAGACAGGGTTCGGCGAGCAGTACTTC
TRBV15	16	TRBD2	.	TRBJ2-3	CATSSGSSGRADTQYF	TGTGCCACCAGCAGCGGATCTAGCGGGAGGGCAGATACGCAGTATTTT
TRBV14	18	.	.	TRBJ2-3	CASSLKYHGTGSTDTQYF	TGTGCCAGCAGCCTAAAATACCATGGAACGGGGAGCACAGATACGCAGTATTTT
TRBV27	14	.	.	TRBJ2-7	CASSSNTGSYEQYF	TGTGCCAGCAGTTCAAACACAGGCTCCTACGAGCAGTACTTC
TRBV19	15	.	.	TRBJ2-7	CASSIRQGGLHEQYF	TGTGCCAGTAGTATACGACAGGGAGGCCTCCACGAGCAGTACTTC
TRBV19	16	.	.	TRBJ1-4	CASSVPGSGANEKLFF	TGTGCCAGTAGTGTCCCAGGGTCGGGGGCTAATGAAAAACTGTTTTTT
TRBV6-1	15	.	.	TRBJ2-3	CASSISPPLTDTQYF	TGTGCCAGCAGCATTTCTCCTCCACTCACAGATACGCAGTATTTT
TRBV29-1	11	.	.	TRBJ2-7	CSVRHVYEQYF	TGCAGCGTTCGACATGTCTACGAGCAGTACTTC
TRBV2	14	.	.	TRBJ2-3	CASKRASRADTQYF	TGTGCCAGCAAAAGGGCTAGCCGCGCAGATACGCAGTATTTT
TRBV7-9	13	.	once	TRBJ1-2	CASSSPGFEGYTF	TGTGCCAGCAGCTCGCCAGGGTTCGAGGGCTACACCTTC
TRBV29-1	14	.	.	TRBJ2-7	CSVVLDPSSYEQYF	TGCAGCGTTGTTCTAGACCCCAGCTCCTACGAGCAGTACTTC
TRBV6-6	13	TRBD2	.	TRBJ2-1	CASGLAGGNEQFF	TGTGCCAGCGGACTAGCGGGGGGCAATGAGCAGTTCTTC
TRBV28	16	TRBD2	.	TRBJ2-7	CASSLGFLAGSYEQYF	TGTGCCAGCAGTTTAGGGTTCCTAGCGGGATCCTACGAGCAGTACTTC
TRBV28	12	TRBD1	few	TRBJ1-5	CASRTGNQPQHF	TGTGCCAGCAGGACAGGGAACCAGCCCCAGCATTTT
TRBV25-1	15	.	.	TRBJ1-2	CASSEYRTDYYGYTF	TGTGCCAGCAGTGAATATAGGACGGACTACTATGGCTACACCTTC
TRBV5-1	15	.	.	TRBJ2-5	CASSLAGGRRETQYF	TGCGCCAGCAGCTTGGCCGGGGGGCGTCGGGAGACCCAGTACTTC